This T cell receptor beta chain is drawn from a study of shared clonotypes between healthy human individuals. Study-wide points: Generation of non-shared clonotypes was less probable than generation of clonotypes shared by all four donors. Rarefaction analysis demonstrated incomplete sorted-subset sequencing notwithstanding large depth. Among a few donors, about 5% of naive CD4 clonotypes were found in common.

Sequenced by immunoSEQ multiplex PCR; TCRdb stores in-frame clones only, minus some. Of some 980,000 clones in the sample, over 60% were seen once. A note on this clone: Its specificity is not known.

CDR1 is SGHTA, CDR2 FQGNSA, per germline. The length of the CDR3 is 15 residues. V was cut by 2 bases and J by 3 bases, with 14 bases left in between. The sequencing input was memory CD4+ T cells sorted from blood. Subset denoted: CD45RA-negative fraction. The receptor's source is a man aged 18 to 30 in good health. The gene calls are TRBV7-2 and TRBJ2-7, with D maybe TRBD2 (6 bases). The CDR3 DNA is TGTGCCAGCAGCTTACTAGATGGCGGGGTCTACGAGCAGTACTTC. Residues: CASSLLDGGVYEQYF.